The 13 T cell receptor beta chains given below trace back to one sample, sequenced in a study of identical twins. TCRdb re-analysed the 5' RACE reads in MiXCR, keeping a single row per CDR3 protein. This sample carries about 720,000 distinct CDR3 sequences, about 9.4% of them seen once, and the ten largest clones take around 0.95%. The sample also formed part of further work on yellow fever vaccine responses in identical twins.

Sequenced: PBMCs. Source of these receptors: a woman aged 18-35 years in good health.

The genes are TRBV29-1 and TRBJ2-7; TRBD1 might be the D (6 bases). Germline-derived CDR1 and CDR2 are SQVTM and ANQGSEA. The CDR3 has 15 amino acids. Trimming left V 5 bases short and J 2 bases short, with 19 bases between. CDR3 sequence (DNA): TGCAGCGTTCAGGGCGCGGACAGTACAACCTACGAGCAGTACTTC. Translated: CSVQGADSTTYEQYF.

The sample holds a few counts of this clonotype. This chain links TRBV2 with TRBJ2-2, with TRBD1 matching over 9 bases. Germline V gene data show CDR1 as SNHLY and CDR2 as FYNNEI. CDR3 length: 15 amino acids. V shed 7 bases, J shed 4 bases, and the junction held 7 bases outside the gene matches. CDR3 nucleotide sequence: TGTGCCAGCACCCAGGACAGGGGTAGCACCGGGGAGCTGTTTTTT. Translating gives CASTQDRGSTGELFF.

In this sample, this clonotype turned up many times. V is TRBV6-2 or TRBV6-3 and J is TRBJ1-1; TRBD1 agrees at 8 bases. CDR1 and CDR2 (germline): MNHEY, SVGEGT. This CDR3 contains 12 residues. V shed 6 bases and J 7 bases; nucleotides not matched to a gene: 4. Written as DNA, the CDR3 is TGTGCCAGCAGCCGGACAGGGTTTGAAGCTTTCTTT. Translated: CASSRTGFEAFF.

The rearrangement uses TRBV6-2 or TRBV6-3 and TRBJ2-7; no clear D gene. The CDR3 contains 14 residues. CDR1 is MNHEY and CDR2 is SVGEGT in the germline V gene. Between the trimmed V and J ends, which lost 0 bases and 3 bases, there was a span of 9 bases. CDR3 nucleotide sequence: TGTGCCAGCAGTTACTCAGGGTCCATCTACGAGCAGTACTTC. This encodes CASSYSGSIYEQYF.

The rearrangement links TRBV6-2 or TRBV6-3 to TRBJ2-7; D unresolved. The CDR3 covers 11 residues. CDR1 and CDR2 (germline): MNHEY, SVGEGT. V was trimmed by 4 bases and J by 13 bases, leaving 14 bases between them. CDR3 coding DNA: TGTGCCAGCAGTTCCGGTGGGCCCTTCTACTTC. It is translated as CASSSGGPFYF.

This clonotype was seen many times. The V call is TRBV12-3 or TRBV12-4, the J call TRBJ1-6; D might be TRBD1 (5 bases). The CDR3 runs to 14 residues. The V end was cut by 7 bases, the J end by 5 bases, with 12 bases between. DNA for the CDR3: TGTGCCAGCACCCAGGGCGCGGATAATTCACCCCTCCACTTT. Its protein product is CASTQGADNSPLHF.

This clonotype was observed a few times. This chain uses TRBV28 with TRBJ2-5; D uncertain. The V gene's germline CDR1 is MDHEN and CDR2 SYDVKM. The CDR3 is made up of 11 amino acids. Between the trimmed V and J ends, which lost 7 bases and 1 base, there was a span of 4 bases. This CDR3 is CASTTQETQYF. CDR3 DNA sequence: TGTGCCAGCACCACCCAAGAGACCCAGTACTTC.

At least ten counts were recorded for this clonotype. V and J are TRBV6-4 and TRBJ2-3; TRBD2 is a possible D gene (6 bases). Germline V gives CDR1 MRHNA, CDR2 SNTAGT. V lost 0 bases and J lost 5, with 12 bases in between. The length of the CDR3 is 15 residues. The chain's CDR3 is CASSDSGSGGDTQYF. DNA of the CDR3: TGTGCCAGCAGTGACTCGGGTAGCGGAGGAGATACGCAGTATTTT.

This clonotype has a count of ten or more. The chain joins TRBV12-3 or TRBV12-4 to TRBJ2-7; 7 bases match TRBD1. Losses at the gene ends were 3 bases for V and 2 bases for J; bases not matched to a gene: 7. There are 15 residues in the CDR3. The DNA of the CDR3 is TGTGCCAGCAGTTTTGGACAGGCCAGTACCTACGAGCAGTACTTC. Protein: CASSFGQASTYEQYF.

V and J are TRBV28 and TRBJ2-3; a weak D match, TRBD1 (6 bases). Germline V gene sequence: CDR1 MDHEN, CDR2 SYDVKM. The CDR3 is 16 amino acids. The V and J ends lost 5 bases and 2 bases respectively, with 17 bases between them. CDR3 protein: CASSPSGRDTTDTQYF. For the CDR3, the DNA is TGTGCCAGCAGTCCATCGGGACGGGACACCACAGATACGCAGTATTTT.

The V call is TRBV7-9, the J call TRBJ2-7; 10 bases agree with TRBD1. V lost 1 base to trimming and J lost 5 bases; unmatched junction nucleotides: 5. The germline V gene has CDR1 SEHNR and CDR2 FQNEAQ (reference sequence). The CDR3 length is 15 residues. CDR3 DNA sequence: TGTGCCAGCAGCTTAGGCGACAGGGGGCGGCACGAGCAGTACTTC. Translation gives CASSLGDRGRHEQYF.

Only a few counts were recorded for this clonotype. V and J are TRBV7-2 and TRBJ2-3, with 12 bases matching TRBD2. Per the germline V gene, CDR1 is SGHTA and CDR2 is FQGNSA. V dropped 5 bases and J dropped 5; count of bases not matched to a gene: 8. This CDR3 has 16 residues. The DNA of the CDR3 is TGTGCCAGCAGCCCGCAGACTAGCGGGAGTGGAGATACGCAGTATTTT. This translates into CASSPQTSGSGDTQYF.

In regard to this clonotype: A read error is possible here, since a much larger clone lies one base away. The chain recombines TRBV2 with TRBJ2-1; unclear D gene. Germline V CDR1 and CDR2: SNHLY, FYNNEI. This CDR3 spans 15 amino acids. CDR3 amino acids: CASSDFELSYNAQFF. The CDR3 coding sequence is TGTGCCAGCAGTGATTTTGAGCTGTCCTACAATGCGCAGTTCTTC. The variable domain in full, with the rest retrieved from reference TRBV2 and TRBJ2-1, is EPEVTQTPSHQVTQMGQEVILRCVPISNHLYFYWYRQILGQKVEFLVSFYNNEISEKSEIFDDQFSVERPDGSNFTLKIRSTKLEDSAMYFCASSDFELSYNAQFFGPGTRLTVL.